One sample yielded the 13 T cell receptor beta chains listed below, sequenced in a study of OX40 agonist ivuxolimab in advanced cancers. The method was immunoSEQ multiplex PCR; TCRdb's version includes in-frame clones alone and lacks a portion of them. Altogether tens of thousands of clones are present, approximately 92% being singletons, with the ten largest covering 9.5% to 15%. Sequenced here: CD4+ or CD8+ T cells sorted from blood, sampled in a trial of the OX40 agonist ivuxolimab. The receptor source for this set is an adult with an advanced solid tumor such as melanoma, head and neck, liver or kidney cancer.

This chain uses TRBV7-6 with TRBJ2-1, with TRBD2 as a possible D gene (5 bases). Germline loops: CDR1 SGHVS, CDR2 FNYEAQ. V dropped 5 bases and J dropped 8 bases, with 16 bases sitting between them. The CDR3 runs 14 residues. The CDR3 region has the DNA TGTGCCAGCAGCCCAAACAAATGGGAGTATGAGCAGTTCTTC. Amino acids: CASSPNKWEYEQFF. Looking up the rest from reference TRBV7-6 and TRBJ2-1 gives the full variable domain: GAGVSQSPRYKVTKRGQDVALRCDPISGHVSLYWYRQALGQGPEFLTYFNYEAQQDKSGLPNDRFSAERPEGSISTLTIQRTEQRDSAMYRCASSPNKWEYEQFFGPGTRLTVL.

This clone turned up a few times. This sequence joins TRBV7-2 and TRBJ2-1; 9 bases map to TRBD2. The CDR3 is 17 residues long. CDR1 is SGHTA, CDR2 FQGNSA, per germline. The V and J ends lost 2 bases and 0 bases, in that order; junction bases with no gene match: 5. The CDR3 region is CASSLPSGEVSYNEQFF. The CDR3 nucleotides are TGTGCCAGCAGCTTACCTAGCGGGGAAGTCTCCTACAATGAGCAGTTCTTC.

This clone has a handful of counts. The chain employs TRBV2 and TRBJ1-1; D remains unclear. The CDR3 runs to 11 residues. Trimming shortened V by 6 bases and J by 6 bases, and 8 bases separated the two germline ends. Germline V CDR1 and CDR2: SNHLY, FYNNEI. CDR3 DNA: TGTGCCAGCAGCCCTGGGGCTGAAGCTTTCTTT. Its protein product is CASSPGAEAFF.

CDR3: CASSYSEEAFF. CDR3 nucleotides: TGTGCCAGCAGTTACTCAGAGGAAGCTTTCTTT. The chain employs TRBV6-5 and TRBJ1-1, with unresolved D. CDR3 size: 11 residues. Germline CDR1 reads MNHEY; CDR2 reads SVGAGI. The V and J ends lost 0 bases and 8 bases respectively, with 4 bases between them.

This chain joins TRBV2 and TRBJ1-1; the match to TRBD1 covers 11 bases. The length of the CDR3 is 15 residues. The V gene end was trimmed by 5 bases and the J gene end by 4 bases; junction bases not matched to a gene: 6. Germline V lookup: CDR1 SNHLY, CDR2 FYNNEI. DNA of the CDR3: TGTGCCAGCAGTAACGGACAGGGGGCGGTCACTGAAGCTTTCTTT. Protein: CASSNGQGAVTEAFF.

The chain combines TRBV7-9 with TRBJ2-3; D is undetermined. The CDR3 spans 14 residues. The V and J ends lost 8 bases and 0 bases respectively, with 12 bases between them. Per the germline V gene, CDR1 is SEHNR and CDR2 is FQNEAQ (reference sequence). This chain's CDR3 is CASLSTWSTDTQYF. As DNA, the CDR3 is TGTGCCAGCCTATCGACATGGAGCACAGATACGCAGTATTTT.

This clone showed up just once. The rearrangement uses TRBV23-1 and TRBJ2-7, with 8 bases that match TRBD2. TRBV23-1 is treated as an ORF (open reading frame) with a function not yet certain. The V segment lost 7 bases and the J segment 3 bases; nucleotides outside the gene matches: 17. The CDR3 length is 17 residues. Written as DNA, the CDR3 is TGCGCCAGCAATCGGGACGAGTCAGCGGGGGTTCACTACGAGCAGTACTTC. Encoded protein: CASNRDESAGVHYEQYF.

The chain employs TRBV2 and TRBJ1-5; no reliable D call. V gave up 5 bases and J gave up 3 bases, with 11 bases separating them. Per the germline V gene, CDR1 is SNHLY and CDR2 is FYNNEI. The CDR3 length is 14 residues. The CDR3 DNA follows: TGTGCCAGCAGTCAGGTGTTTGACAATCAGCCCCAGCATTTT. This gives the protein CASSQVFDNQPQHF.

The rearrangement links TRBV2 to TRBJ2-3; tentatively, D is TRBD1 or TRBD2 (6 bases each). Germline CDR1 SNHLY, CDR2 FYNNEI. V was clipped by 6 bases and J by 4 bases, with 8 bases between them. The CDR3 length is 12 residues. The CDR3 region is CASRGGPDTQYF. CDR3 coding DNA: TGTGCCAGCAGGGGGGGCCCAGATACGCAGTATTTT.

Here the CDR3 reads CASSLGREETQYF. The DNA of the CDR3 is TGTGCCAGCAGCTTGGGAAGGGAGGAGACCCAGTACTTC. The chain links TRBV5-6 to TRBJ2-5, with D tentatively TRBD2 (5 bases). The CDR3 is 13 amino acids. The germline V gene has CDR1 SGHDT and CDR2 YYEEEE. Trimming took 0 bases from V and 5 from J, leaving 8 bases between them.

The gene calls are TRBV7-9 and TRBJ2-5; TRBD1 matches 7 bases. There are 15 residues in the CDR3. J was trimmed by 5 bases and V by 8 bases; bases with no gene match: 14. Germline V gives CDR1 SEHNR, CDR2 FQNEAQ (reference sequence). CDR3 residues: CASGVGQGVWETQYF. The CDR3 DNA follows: TGTGCCAGCGGTGTGGGGCAGGGGGTATGGGAGACCCAGTACTTC.

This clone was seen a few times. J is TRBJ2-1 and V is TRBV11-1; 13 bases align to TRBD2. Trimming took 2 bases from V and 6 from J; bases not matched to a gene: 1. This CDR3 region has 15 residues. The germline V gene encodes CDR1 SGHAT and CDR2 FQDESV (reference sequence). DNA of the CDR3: TGTGCCAGCAGCTTAACTAGCGGGAGGGTCAATGAGCAGTTCTTC. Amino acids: CASSLTSGRVNEQFF.

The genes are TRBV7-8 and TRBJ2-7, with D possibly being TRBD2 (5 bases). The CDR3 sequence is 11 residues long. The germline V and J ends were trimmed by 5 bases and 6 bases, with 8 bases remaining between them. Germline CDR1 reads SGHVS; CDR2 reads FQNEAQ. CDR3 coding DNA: TGTGCCAGCAGCCTCGGGGTCGAGCAGTACTTC. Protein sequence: CASSLGVEQYF.